The clone carrying this T cell receptor beta chain was seen more than once but under ten times. Its antigen is unknown. Each of the sorted populations had a purity greater than 95%. This sample is drawn from a study of beta chain features in type 1 diabetes. Study observations and caveats: Among all four CD4+ subsets, Type 1 diabetes patients had TCRB CDR3s that were moderately but significantly shorter.

Germline V CDR1 and CDR2: MNHNY, SVGAGI (reference sequence). CDR3 length: 13 amino acids. Trimming took 6 bases from V and 8 from J, leaving 16 bases between them. Every bit of the isolated RNA underwent reverse transcription, so sequencing read expressed TCRB transcripts. Produced via immunoSEQ multiplex PCR; TCRdb's table is partial and in-frame only. Of hundreds of thousands of clones listed, 15% were seen once; the top ten hold roughly 0.015%. This receptor was identified in a young man with type 1 diabetes. The specimen sequenced was naive CD4+ T cells from blood. This chain uses TRBV6-6 with TRBJ1-2, with D maybe TRBD1 (5 bases). Here the CDR3 reads CASSPRGDSGYTF. In nucleotides, the CDR3 is TGTGCCAGCAGCCCCCGTGGGGACTCAGGCTACACCTTC.